These 29 T cell receptor beta chains came from one sample sequenced in a study of T cell changes during pregnancy in multiple sclerosis. Repertoires were generated with immunoSEQ multiplex PCR, while TCRdb's copy carries only in-frame clones and drops some. The profile shows roughly 110,000 clones, just under 95% of them singletons. Sequencing used peripheral blood, obtained in the third trimester of pregnancy. These receptors originate from a female donor in good health, enrolled as a control in a pregnancy study.

V and J are TRBV11-2 and TRBJ2-1; 7 positions match TRBD1. Germline V lookup: CDR1 SGHAT, CDR2 FQNNGV. Germline trimming cut 0 bases from V and 7 bases from J; bases unmatched to any gene: 9. This CDR3 contains 16 residues. The CDR3 bases are TGTGCCAGCAGCTTAGACGGGTCAGGGGGAAGGAATGAGCAGTTCTTC. Protein: CASSLDGSGGRNEQFF. Full variable domain (rest looked up from reference TRBV11-2 and TRBJ2-1): EAGVAQSPRYKIIEKRQSVAFWCNPISGHATLYWYQQILGQGPKLLIQFQNNGVVDDSQLPKDRFSAERLKGVDSTLKIQPAKLEDSAVYLCASSLDGSGGRNEQFFGPGTRLTVL.

The genes are TRBV7-3 and TRBJ2-3; D gene unclear. V lost 5 bases to trimming and J lost 0 bases, with 3 bases between them. The CDR3 is 12 amino acids. Germline CDR1 and CDR2: SGHTA and FQGTGA. The CDR3 here is CASSLSTDTQYF. The CDR3 DNA follows: TGTGCCAGCAGCCTCAGCACAGATACGCAGTATTTT.

This clone was seen only once. This chain joins TRBV5-1 and TRBJ1-4; TRBD1 aligns across 10 bases. J was trimmed by 5 bases and V by 4 bases; bases with no gene match: 8. Germline CDR1 is SGHRS and CDR2 is YFSETQ. CDR3 length: 16 residues. CDR3 coding DNA: TGCGCCAGCAGCCCAAGGCCGGGACAGGGGAATGAAAAACTGTTTTTT. This codes for CASSPRPGQGNEKLFF.

This rearrangement joins TRBV11-2 to TRBJ1-6, with TRBD1 as a possible D gene (5 bases). The V gene's germline CDR1 is SGHAT and CDR2 FQNNGV. The V end lost 7 bases, the J end lost 3 bases, and 13 bases lay between the germline ends. The CDR3 has 15 residues. CDR3 sequence reads: CASTQDSHYNSPLHF. DNA of the CDR3: TGTGCCAGCACCCAAGACAGCCACTATAATTCACCCCTCCACTTT.

This clone was detected only once. The rearrangement uses TRBV6-6 and TRBJ1-3; 8 nucleotides agree with TRBD1. With V trimmed by 2 bases and J by 0 bases, 0 bases remained unmatched. In germline, CDR1 is MNHNY, CDR2 SVGAGI (reference sequence). CDR3 length: 15 amino acids. CDR3: CASSYTGGSGNTIYF. In nucleotides, the CDR3 is TGTGCCAGCAGTTACACAGGGGGCTCTGGAAACACCATATATTTT.

The chain links TRBV27 to TRBJ2-3; the D is unclear. The CDR3 contains 15 residues. Trimming took off 2 bases at V and 7 bases at J, with 16 bases between the two ends. Germline V CDR1 and CDR2: MNHEY, SMNVEV (reference sequence). The CDR3 loop reads CASSLDGSGAYTQYF. The CDR3 nucleotides read TGTGCCAGCAGTTTAGATGGGTCAGGCGCTTATACGCAGTATTTT.

This chain joins TRBV27 and TRBJ1-6; D is possibly TRBD1 (5 bases). Trimming removed 5 bases at V and 2 bases at J, with 16 bases between. Germline V gives CDR1 MNHEY, CDR2 SMNVEV (reference sequence). There are 17 residues in the CDR3. The DNA of the CDR3 is TGTGCCAGCAGTACTGGGCAGGGCCAAACCTATAATTCACCCCTCCACTTT. It encodes CASSTGQGQTYNSPLHF.

V usage is TRBV9 and J usage is TRBJ2-7; weak D call: TRBD1 (5 bases). Per the germline V gene, CDR1 is SGDLS and CDR2 is YYNGEE. The V end was cut by 0 bases, the J end by 3 bases, with 10 bases between. There are 14 residues in the CDR3. As DNA, the CDR3 is TGTGCCAGCAGCGTAGGCGGACAACGCTACGAGCAGTACTTC. It codes for CASSVGGQRYEQYF.

The V call is TRBV5-6, the J call TRBJ1-6; the match to TRBD1 covers 7 bases. After removal of 1 base from V and 9 bases from J, the junction contained 10 bases not matched to a gene. The CDR3 length is 16 residues. Looked up from germline, CDR1 is SGHDT and CDR2 is YYEEEE. CDR3: CASSLFTRQGGSPLHF. The DNA for the CDR3 is TGTGCCAGCAGCTTGTTTACAAGACAGGGTGGTTCACCCCTCCACTTT.

This chain joins TRBV7-9 and TRBJ1-3; tentative D call: TRBD1 (5 bases). The V and J ends lost 5 bases and 1 base respectively, with 18 bases between them. Germline V lookup: CDR1 SEHNR, CDR2 FQNEAQ (reference sequence). The CDR3 is 17 residues long. The CDR3 DNA follows: TGTGCCAGCAGCGCGTTAACCGGGGGAAATTCTGGAAACACCATATATTTT. Translating gives CASSALTGGNSGNTIYF.

The chain couples TRBV9 to TRBJ1-3; 8 bases fit TRBD1. CDR3 length equals 13 residues. Per germline, CDR1 SGDLS and CDR2 YYNGEE. Unmatched junction bases numbered 4, after V lost 6 bases and J lost 5 bases. The CDR3: CASTGTGRNTIYF. CDR3 sequence (DNA): TGTGCCAGCACCGGGACAGGTAGAAACACCATATATTTT.

The chain employs TRBV30 and TRBJ2-3; D not certain. Trimming pared 7 bases from V and 2 bases from J, leaving 25 bases between. Germline CDR1 is GTSNPN and CDR2 is SVGIG (reference sequence). This CDR3 is 17 amino acids long. The CDR3 reads CAFSERFSPIHTDTQYF. CDR3 bases: TGTGCCTTCTCCGAACGTTTCTCTCCGATACACACAGATACGCAGTATTTT.

The genes are TRBV7-8 and TRBJ1-5; unclear D gene. This CDR3 is built from 14 residues. V shed 1 base and J shed 6 bases, with 10 bases lying between them. Germline lookup yields CDR1 SGHVS and CDR2 FQNEAQ. The CDR3 DNA reads TGTGCCAGCAGCTTAGGGGCTGGCCCTCAGCCCCAGCATTTT. Encoded protein: CASSLGAGPQPQHF.

The CDR3 sequence is CSVESPPGELSTDTQYF. The CDR3 DNA is TGCAGCGTTGAATCCCCCCCTGGGGAGTTGAGCACAGATACGCAGTATTTT. This chain connects TRBV29-1 to TRBJ2-3; maybe TRBD2 (5 bases). CDR1 and CDR2 from the germline V gene are SQVTM and ANQGSEA. Trimming removed 2 bases from V and 0 bases from J, with 18 bases in between. There are 17 residues in the CDR3.

This clone was counted only a few times. The chain couples TRBV5-6 to TRBJ1-2; 10 bases are shared with TRBD1. The V gene end was trimmed by 4 bases and the J gene end by 8 bases; junction bases not matched to a gene: 5. CDR1 SGHDT and CDR2 YYEEEE come from the germline V gene. The CDR3 contains 13 residues. CDR3 loop: CASSRQGAPGYTF. The CDR3 DNA follows: TGTGCCAGCAGCCGACAGGGGGCGCCGGGCTACACCTTC.

The chain uses TRBV7-9 and TRBJ1-1, with 10 bases lining up with TRBD1. V shed 5 bases and J 1 base; nucleotides not matched to a gene: 4. The CDR3 loop spans 15 amino acids. Looked up from germline, CDR1 is SEHNR and CDR2 is FQNEAQ (reference sequence). CDR3 DNA sequence: TGTGCCAGCAGCATCGGACAGGGGGAGAACACTGAAGCTTTCTTT. Protein: CASSIGQGENTEAFF.

About this clone itself: A junction end diverges from the germline sequence, so it may reflect a read error. This chain uses TRBV7-7 with TRBJ1-1, with D tentatively TRBD1 (6 bases). The germline V gene has CDR1 SSHAT and CDR2 FNYEAQ (reference sequence). This CDR3 contains 17 residues. The CDR3 DNA is TGTGCTAGCAGCTTAGAGGCAGGGGTCCCCATGAACACTGAAGCTTTCTTT. Amino acid sequence: CASSLEAGVPMNTEAFF.

The chain is built from TRBV4-2 and TRBJ1-4, with TRBD1 as a possible D gene (5 bases). The germline gives CDR1 LGHNA, CDR2 YNFKEQ. V was pared by 0 bases and J by 3 bases, with 14 bases between. This CDR3 is built from 17 residues. The CDR3 here is CASSQETLPGANEKLFF. DNA of the CDR3: TGTGCCAGCAGCCAAGAAACACTACCGGGGGCTAATGAAAAACTGTTTTTT.

This rearrangement joins TRBV5-6 to TRBJ2-3; 8 bases align to TRBD2. The CDR3 has 17 amino acids. V shed 2 bases, J shed 2 bases, and the junction held 10 bases outside the gene matches. CDR1 SGHDT and CDR2 YYEEEE come from the germline V gene. The CDR3 bases are TGTGCCAGCAGCTTAGCGGGGGACCCCCCACACACAGATACGCAGTATTTT. This sequence encodes CASSLAGDPPHTDTQYF.

The chain carries TRBV5-6 and TRBJ2-5; D is unclear. The germline V gene encodes CDR1 SGHDT and CDR2 YYEEEE. Trimming shortened V by 0 bases and J by 3 bases, and 9 bases separated the two germline ends. This CDR3 contains 14 residues. The CDR3 coding sequence is TGTGCCAGCAGCTTGGCTCTAGTAAAAGAGACCCAGTACTTC. The encoded protein is CASSLALVKETQYF.

The gene calls are TRBV9 and TRBJ1-2; no clear D. CDR3 length: 13 amino acids. The germline gives CDR1 SGDLS, CDR2 YYNGEE. V was cut by 4 bases and J by 8 bases, with 15 bases left in between. Here the CDR3 reads CASSPLFPSGYTF. In nucleotides, the CDR3 is TGTGCCAGCAGCCCCCTATTCCCGTCGGGCTACACCTTC.

The V gene is TRBV29-1, the J gene TRBJ2-7; D uncertain. Germline CDR1 reads SQVTM; CDR2 reads ANQGSEA. Trimming left V 3 bases short and J 3 bases short, with 9 bases between. This CDR3 spans 12 amino acids. The CDR3 reads CSVEGPRYEQYF. CDR3 in DNA: TGCAGCGTTGAGGGCCCTCGCTACGAGCAGTACTTC.

The rearrangement joins TRBV11-3 to TRBJ2-3, with 8 nucleotides matching TRBD2. J gave up 3 bases and V 1 base, and 6 bases lay outside the gene matches. CDR1 SGHNT and CDR2 YENEEA come from the germline V gene. The CDR3 consists of 16 residues. The CDR3 region is CASSLGLAGSTDTQYF. The CDR3 DNA reads TGTGCCAGCAGCTTAGGCCTAGCGGGTAGTACAGATACGCAGTATTTT.

This clone occurred once. The chain combines TRBV9 with TRBJ2-1; maybe TRBD1 (7 bases). From germline, CDR1 is SGDLS and CDR2 YYNGEE. CDR3 length equals 18 residues. The V end lost 4 bases, the J end lost 0 bases, and 20 bases lay between the germline ends. The CDR3 is CASSSGGSRLISYNEQFF. The CDR3 DNA follows: TGTGCCAGCAGCTCAGGGGGGTCCCGGCTAATCTCCTACAATGAGCAGTTCTTC.

CDR3 bases: TGTGCCAGCAGCTCCCGGCCAACAGATCCTGAAGCTTTCTTT. Translated: CASSSRPTDPEAFF. The chain recombines TRBV13 with TRBJ1-1; D remains ambiguous. This CDR3 spans 14 amino acids. The germline V gene encodes CDR1 PRHDT and CDR2 FYEKMQ (reference sequence). Between the trimmed V and J ends, which lost 4 bases and 6 bases, there was a span of 15 bases.

The rearrangement links TRBV25-1 to TRBJ2-1, with 13 nucleotides matching TRBD2. J gave up 7 bases and V 1 base, and 7 bases lay outside the gene matches. The CDR3 totals 17 residues. Germline V CDR1 and CDR2: MGHDK, SYGVNS. The CDR3 DNA reads TGTGCCAGCAGTGAATTGGGGACTAGCGGGGCGGGGAATGAGCAGTTCTTC. This translates into CASSELGTSGAGNEQFF.

The V gene is TRBV6-5, the J gene TRBJ1-5; D is possibly TRBD1 (6 bases). The CDR3 covers 15 residues. V was pared by 9 bases and J by 4 bases, with 19 bases between. Germline CDR1 MNHEY, CDR2 SVGAGI. The CDR3 DNA reads TGTGCCAGTCAATCATACAGGGATCCTAATCAGCCCCAGCATTTT. Encoded protein: CASQSYRDPNQPQHF.

The chain has TRBV19 and TRBJ2-1, with TRBD2 matching over 9 bases. From germline, CDR1 is LNHDA and CDR2 SQIVND (reference sequence). This CDR3 comprises 18 residues. Trimming at V came to 0 bases and at J to 3 bases, leaving 9 bases not matched to a gene. The CDR3 DNA sequence: TGTGCCAGTAGTATAGATCTTTATAGCGGGGGCTACTACAATGAGCAGTTCTTC. As protein: CASSIDLYSGGYYNEQFF.

This clone was seen only a few times. V gene TRBV19 combines with J gene TRBJ1-5; 7 bases fit TRBD1. The CDR3 is 14 residues long. Germline lookup yields CDR1 LNHDA and CDR2 SQIVND (reference sequence). Trimming at V came to 3 bases and at J to 4 bases, leaving 3 bases not matched to a gene. The CDR3 is CASSIRDRNQPQHF. DNA for the CDR3: TGTGCCAGTAGTATCCGGGACAGAAATCAGCCCCAGCATTTT.